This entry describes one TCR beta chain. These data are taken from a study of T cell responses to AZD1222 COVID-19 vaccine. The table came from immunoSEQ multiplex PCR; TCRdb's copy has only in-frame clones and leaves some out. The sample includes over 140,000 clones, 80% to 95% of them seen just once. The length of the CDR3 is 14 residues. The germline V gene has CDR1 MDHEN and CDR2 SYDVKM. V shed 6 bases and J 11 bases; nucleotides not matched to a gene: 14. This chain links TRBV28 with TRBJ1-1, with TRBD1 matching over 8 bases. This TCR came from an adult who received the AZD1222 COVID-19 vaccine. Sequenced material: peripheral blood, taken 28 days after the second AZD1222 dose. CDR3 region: CASREGQVAGGAFF. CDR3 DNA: TGTGCCAGCAGAGAGGGACAGGTAGCGGGGGGGGCTTTCTTT.